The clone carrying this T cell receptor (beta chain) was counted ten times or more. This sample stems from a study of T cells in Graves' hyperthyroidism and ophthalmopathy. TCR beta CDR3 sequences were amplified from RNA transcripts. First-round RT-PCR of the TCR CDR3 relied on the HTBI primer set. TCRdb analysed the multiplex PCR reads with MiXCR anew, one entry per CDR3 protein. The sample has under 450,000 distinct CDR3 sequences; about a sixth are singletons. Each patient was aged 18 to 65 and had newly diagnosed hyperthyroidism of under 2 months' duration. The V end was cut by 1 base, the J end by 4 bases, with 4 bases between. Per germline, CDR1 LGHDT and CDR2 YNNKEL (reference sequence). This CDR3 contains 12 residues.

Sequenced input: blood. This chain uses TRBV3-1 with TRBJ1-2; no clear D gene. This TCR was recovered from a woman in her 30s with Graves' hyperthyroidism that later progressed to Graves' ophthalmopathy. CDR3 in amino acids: CASSQGAYGYTF. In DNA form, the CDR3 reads TGTGCCAGCAGCCAAGGTGCCTATGGCTACACCTTC.